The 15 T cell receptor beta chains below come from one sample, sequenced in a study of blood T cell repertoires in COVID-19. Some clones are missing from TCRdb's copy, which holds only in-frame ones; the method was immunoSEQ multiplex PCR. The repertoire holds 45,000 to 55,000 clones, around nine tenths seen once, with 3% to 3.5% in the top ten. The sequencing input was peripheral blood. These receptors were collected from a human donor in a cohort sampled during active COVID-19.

The CDR3 region is CASSFLSRPGAQHF. CDR3 coding DNA: TGTGCCAGCAGTTTCCTATCCCGTCCGGGAGCCCAGCATTTT. This chain uses TRBV6-1 with TRBJ1-5; D unresolved. Germline CDR1 MNHNS, CDR2 SASEGT. The CDR3 runs to 14 residues. Deletions cut 5 bases from V and 11 bases from J, with 19 bases between.

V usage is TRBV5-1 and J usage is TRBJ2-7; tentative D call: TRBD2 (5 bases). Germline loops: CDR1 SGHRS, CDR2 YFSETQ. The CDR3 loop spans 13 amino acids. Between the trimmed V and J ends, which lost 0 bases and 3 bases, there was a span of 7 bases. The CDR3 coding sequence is TGCGCCAGCAGCTTGGGGGAGCGCTACGAGCAGTACTTC. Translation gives CASSLGERYEQYF.

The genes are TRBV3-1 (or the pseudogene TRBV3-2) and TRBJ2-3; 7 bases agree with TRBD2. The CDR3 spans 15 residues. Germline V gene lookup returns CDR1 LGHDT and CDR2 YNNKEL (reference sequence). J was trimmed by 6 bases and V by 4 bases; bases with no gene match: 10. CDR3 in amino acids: CASSPKAGAEDTQYF. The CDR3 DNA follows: TGTGCCAGCAGCCCAAAGGCGGGAGCGGAGGATACGCAGTATTTT.

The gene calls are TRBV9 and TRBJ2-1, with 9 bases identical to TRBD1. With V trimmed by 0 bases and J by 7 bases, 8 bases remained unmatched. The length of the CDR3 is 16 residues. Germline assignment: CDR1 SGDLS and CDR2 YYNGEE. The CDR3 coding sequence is TGTGCCAGCAGCGTAGGCGAAGGACAGGGGAATAATGAGCAGTTCTTC. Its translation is CASSVGEGQGNNEQFF.

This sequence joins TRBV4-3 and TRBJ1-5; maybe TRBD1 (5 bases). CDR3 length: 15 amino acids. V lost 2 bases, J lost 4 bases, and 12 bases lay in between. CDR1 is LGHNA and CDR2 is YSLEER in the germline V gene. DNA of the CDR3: TGCGCCAGCAGCCAAACATACCGGGGGAATCAGCCCCAGCATTTT. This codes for CASSQTYRGNQPQHF.

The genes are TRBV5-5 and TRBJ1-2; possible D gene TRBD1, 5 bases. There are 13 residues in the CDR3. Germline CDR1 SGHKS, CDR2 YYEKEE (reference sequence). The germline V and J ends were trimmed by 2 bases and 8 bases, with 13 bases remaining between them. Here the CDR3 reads CASSFQGMEGYTF. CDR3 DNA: TGTGCCAGCAGCTTTCAGGGAATGGAGGGCTACACCTTC.

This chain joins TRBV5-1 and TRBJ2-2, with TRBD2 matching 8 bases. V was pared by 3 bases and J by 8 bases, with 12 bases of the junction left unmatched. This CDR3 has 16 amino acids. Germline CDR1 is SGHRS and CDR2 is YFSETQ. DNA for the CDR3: TGCGCCAGCAGCTCCTCCGGACTAGCCTCGTCTGGGGAGCTGTTTTTT. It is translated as CASSSSGLASSGELFF.

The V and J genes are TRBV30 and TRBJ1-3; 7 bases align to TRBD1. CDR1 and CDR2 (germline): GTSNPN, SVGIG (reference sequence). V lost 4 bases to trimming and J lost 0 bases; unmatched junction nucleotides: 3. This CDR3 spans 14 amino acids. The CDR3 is CAWNRGYSGNTIYF. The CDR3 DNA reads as TGTGCCTGGAACAGGGGTTACTCTGGAAACACCATATATTTT.

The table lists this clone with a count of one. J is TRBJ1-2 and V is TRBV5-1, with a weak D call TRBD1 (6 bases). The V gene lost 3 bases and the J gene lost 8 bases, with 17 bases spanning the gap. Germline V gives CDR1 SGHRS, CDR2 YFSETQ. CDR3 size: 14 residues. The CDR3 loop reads CASSSFAGAGGYTF. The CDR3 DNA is TGCGCCAGCAGCTCTTTCGCAGGGGCTGGGGGCTACACCTTC. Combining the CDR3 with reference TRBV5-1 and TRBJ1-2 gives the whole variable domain KAGVTQTPRYLIKTRGQQVTLSCSPISGHRSVSWYQQTPGQGLQFLFEYFSETQRNKGNFPGRFSGRQFSNSRSEMNVSTLELGDSALYLCASSSFAGAGGYTFGSGTRLTVV.

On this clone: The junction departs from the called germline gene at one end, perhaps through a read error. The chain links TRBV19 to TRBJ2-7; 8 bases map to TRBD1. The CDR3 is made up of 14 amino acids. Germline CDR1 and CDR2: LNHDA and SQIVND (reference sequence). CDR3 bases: TGTGCCAGTAGTATGTCAGGGGGCTCCCACGAGCAGTACTTC. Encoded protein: CASSMSGGSHEQYF.

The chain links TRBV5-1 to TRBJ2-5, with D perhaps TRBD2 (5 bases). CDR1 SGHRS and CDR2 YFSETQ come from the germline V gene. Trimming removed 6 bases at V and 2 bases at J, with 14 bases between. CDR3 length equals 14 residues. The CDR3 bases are TGCGCCAGCACCACCGGATCGGGACAAGAGACCCAGTACTTC. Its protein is CASTTGSGQETQYF.

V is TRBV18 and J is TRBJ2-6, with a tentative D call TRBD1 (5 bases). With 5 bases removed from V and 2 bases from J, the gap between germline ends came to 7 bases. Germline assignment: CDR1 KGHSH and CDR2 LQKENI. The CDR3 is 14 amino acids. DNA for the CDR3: TGTGCCAGCTCAACAGGAGCTGGGGCCAACGTCCTGACTTTC. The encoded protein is CASSTGAGANVLTF.

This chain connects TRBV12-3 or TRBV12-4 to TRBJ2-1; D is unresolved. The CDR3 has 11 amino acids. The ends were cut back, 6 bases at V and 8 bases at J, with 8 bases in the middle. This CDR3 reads CASRRRYEQFF. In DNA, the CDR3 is TGTGCCAGCAGAAGGAGATATGAGCAGTTCTTC.

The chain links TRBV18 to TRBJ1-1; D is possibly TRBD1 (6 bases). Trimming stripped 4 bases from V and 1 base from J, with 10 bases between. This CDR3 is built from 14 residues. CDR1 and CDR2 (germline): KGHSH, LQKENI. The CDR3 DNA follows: TGTGCCAGCTCACTCCGGGACAAGAACACTGAAGCTTTCTTT. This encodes CASSLRDKNTEAFF.

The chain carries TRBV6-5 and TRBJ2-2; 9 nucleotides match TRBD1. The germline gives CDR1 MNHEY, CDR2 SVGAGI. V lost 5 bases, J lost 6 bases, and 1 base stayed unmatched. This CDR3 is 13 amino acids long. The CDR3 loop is CASSRQGAGELFF. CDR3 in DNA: TGTGCCAGCAGTCGACAGGGGGCCGGGGAGCTGTTTTTT.